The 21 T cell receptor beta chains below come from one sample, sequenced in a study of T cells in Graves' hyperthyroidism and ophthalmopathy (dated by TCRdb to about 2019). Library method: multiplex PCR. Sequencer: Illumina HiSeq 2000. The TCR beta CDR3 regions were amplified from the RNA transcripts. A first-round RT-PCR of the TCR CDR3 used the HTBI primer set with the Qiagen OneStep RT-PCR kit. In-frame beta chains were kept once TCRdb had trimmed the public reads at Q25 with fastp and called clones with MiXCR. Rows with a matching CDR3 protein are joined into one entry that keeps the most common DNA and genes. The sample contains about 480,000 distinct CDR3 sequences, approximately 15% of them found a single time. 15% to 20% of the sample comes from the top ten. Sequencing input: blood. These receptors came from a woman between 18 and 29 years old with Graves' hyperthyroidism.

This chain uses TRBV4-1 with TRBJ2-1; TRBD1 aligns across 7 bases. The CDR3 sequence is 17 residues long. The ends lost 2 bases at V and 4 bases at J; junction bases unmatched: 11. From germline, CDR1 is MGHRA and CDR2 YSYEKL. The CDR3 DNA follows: TGCGCCAGCAGCCAAAGCGGCGACAGGGAAGGTTACAATGAGCAGTTCTTC. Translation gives CASSQSGDREGYNEQFF.

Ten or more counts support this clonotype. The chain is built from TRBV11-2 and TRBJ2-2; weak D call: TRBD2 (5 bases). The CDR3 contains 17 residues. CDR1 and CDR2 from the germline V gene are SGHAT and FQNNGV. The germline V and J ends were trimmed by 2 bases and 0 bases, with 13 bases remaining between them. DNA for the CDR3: TGTGCCAGCAGCTTATTGCCCCGGGGAGCGAACACCGGGGAGCTGTTTTTT. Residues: CASSLLPRGANTGELFF. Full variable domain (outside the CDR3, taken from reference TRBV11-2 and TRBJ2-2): EAGVAQSPRYKIIEKRQSVAFWCNPISGHATLYWYQQILGQGPKLLIQFQNNGVVDDSQLPKDRFSAERLKGVDSTLKIQPAKLEDSAVYLCASSLLPRGANTGELFFGEGSRLTVL.

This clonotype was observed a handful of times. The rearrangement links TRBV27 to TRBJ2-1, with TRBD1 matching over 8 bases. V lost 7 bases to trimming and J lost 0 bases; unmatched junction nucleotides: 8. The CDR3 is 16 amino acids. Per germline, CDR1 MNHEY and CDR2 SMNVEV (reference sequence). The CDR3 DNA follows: TGTGCCAGCATCTCCGCAGGGGGCTACTCCTACAATGAGCAGTTCTTC. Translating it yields CASISAGGYSYNEQFF.

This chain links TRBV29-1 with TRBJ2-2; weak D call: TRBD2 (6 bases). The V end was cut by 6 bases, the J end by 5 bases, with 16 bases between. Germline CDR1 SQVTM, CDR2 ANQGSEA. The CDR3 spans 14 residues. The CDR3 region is CSVKTREFTGELFF. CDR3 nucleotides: TGCAGCGTCAAGACTAGAGAGTTTACCGGGGAGCTGTTTTTT.

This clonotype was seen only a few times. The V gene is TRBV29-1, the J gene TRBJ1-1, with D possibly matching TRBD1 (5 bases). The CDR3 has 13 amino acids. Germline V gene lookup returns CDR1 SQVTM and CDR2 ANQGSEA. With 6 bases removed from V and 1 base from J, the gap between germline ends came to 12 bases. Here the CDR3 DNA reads TGCAGCGTGACCCGGGACGAGAACACTGAAGCTTTCTTT. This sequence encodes CSVTRDENTEAFF.

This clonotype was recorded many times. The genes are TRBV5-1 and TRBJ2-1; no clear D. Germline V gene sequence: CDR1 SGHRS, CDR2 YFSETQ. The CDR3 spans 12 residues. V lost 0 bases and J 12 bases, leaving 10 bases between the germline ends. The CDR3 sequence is CASSLEDSVQFF. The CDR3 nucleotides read TGCGCCAGCAGCTTGGAAGATTCCGTGCAGTTCTTC.

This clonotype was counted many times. The CDR3 DNA is TGTGCCGTGTTGAGACTCAACTATGGCTACACCTTC. Its translation: CAVLRLNYGYTF. The chain links TRBV10-3 to TRBJ1-2; D remains ambiguous. V lost 11 bases to trimming and J lost 2 bases, with 12 bases between them. Germline assignment: CDR1 ENHRY and CDR2 SYGVKD. CDR3 length equals 12 residues.

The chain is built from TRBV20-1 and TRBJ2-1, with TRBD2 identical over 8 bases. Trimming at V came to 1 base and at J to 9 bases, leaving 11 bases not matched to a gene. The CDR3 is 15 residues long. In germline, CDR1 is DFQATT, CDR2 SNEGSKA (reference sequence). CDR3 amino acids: CSARVGSGIQGEQFF. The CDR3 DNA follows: TGCAGTGCTAGAGTAGGTAGCGGGATTCAGGGTGAGCAGTTCTTC.

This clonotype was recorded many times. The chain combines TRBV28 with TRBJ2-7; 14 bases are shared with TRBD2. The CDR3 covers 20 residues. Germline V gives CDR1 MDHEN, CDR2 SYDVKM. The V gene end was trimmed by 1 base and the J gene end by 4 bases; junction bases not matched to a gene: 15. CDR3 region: CASSLLLYGTSGSPAYEQYF. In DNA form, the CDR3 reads TGTGCCAGCAGTTTATTACTCTACGGGACTAGCGGGAGTCCGGCTTACGAGCAGTACTTC.

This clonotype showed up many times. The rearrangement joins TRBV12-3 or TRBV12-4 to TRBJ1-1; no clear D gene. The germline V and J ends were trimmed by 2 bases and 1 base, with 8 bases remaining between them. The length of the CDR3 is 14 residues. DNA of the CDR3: TGTGCCAGCAGTTTAAGACACAGGAACACTGAAGCTTTCTTT. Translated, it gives CASSLRHRNTEAFF.

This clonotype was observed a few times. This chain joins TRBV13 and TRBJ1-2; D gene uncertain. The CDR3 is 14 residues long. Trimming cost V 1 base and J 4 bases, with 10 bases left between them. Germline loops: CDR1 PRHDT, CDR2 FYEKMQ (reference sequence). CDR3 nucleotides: TGTGCCAGCAGCTTAGCCAACAAGGTCTATGGCTACACCTTC. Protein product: CASSLANKVYGYTF.

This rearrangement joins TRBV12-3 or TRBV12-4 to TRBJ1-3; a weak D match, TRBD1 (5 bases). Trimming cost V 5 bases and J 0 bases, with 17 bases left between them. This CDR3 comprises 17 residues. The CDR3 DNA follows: TGTGCCAGCAGTGGTCGTATCGGGGACGGCTCTGGAAACACCATATATTTT. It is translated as CASSGRIGDGSGNTIYF.

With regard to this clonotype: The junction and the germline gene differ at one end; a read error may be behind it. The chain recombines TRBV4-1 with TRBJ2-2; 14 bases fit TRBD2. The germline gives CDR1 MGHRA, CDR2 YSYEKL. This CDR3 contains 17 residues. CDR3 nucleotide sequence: TGCGCCAGCAGCCAAGAAGGACTAGCGGGAGGTGGTGGGGAGCCGTTTTTT. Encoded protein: CASSQEGLAGGGGEPFF.

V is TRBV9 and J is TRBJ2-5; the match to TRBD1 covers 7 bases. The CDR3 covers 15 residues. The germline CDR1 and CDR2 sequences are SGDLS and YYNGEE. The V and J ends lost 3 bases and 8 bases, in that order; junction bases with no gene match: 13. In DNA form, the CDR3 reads TGTGCCAGCAGCGCGGGACGAACAGGGGTTGATACCCAGTACTTC. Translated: CASSAGRTGVDTQYF.

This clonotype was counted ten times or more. In DNA, the CDR3 is TGTGCCAGCAAAGTACAGGGGGCTTATGGCTACACCTTC. This codes for CASKVQGAYGYTF. V is TRBV6-1 and J is TRBJ1-2, with 9 bases aligning to TRBD1. Trimming cost V 7 bases and J 5 bases; bases outside gene matches: 5. CDR3 size: 13 residues. Per the germline V gene, CDR1 is MNHNS and CDR2 is SASEGT.

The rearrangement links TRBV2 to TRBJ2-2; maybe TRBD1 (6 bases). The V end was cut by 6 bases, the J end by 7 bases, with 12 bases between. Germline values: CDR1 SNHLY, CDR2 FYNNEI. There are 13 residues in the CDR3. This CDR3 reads CASRITGIGELFF. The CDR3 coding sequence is TGTGCCAGCAGGATAACAGGGATCGGGGAGCTGTTTTTT.

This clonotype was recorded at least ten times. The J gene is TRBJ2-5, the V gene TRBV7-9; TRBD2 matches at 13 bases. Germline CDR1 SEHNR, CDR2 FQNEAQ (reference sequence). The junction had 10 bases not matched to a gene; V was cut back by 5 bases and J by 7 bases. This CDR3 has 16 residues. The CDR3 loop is CASSATSGRASGTQYF. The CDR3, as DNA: TGTGCCAGCAGCGCTACTAGCGGGAGGGCCTCAGGGACCCAGTACTTC.

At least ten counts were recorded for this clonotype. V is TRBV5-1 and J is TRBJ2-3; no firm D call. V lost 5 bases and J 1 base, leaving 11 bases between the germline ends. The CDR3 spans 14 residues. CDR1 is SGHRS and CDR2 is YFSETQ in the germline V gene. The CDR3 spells CASRVGKGTDTQYF. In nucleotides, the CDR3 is TGCGCCAGCAGAGTAGGGAAGGGCACAGATACGCAGTATTTT.

This chain's CDR3 is CASSISGRGQETQYF. CDR3 sequence (DNA): TGTGCCAGCAGCATCAGCGGGAGAGGGCAAGAGACCCAGTACTTC. This rearrangement joins TRBV9 to TRBJ2-5, with TRBD2 matching 8 bases. This CDR3 is built from 15 residues. V shed 4 bases, J shed 2 bases, and the junction held 7 bases outside the gene matches. CDR1 is SGDLS and CDR2 is YYNGEE in the germline V gene. Complete variable domain (other parts from reference TRBV9 and TRBJ2-5): DSGVTQTPKHLITATGQRVTLRCSPRSGDLSVYWYQQSLDQGLQFLIQYYNGEERAKGNILERFSAQQFPDLHSELNLSSLELGDSALYFCASSISGRGQETQYFGPGTRLLVL.

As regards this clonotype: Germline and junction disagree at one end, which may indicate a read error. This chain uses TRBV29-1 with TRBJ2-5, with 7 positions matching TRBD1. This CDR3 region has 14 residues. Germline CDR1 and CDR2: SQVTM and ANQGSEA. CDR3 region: CSVQRPGQQETQYF. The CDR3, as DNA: TGCAGCGTACAACGTCCGGGACAGCAGGAGACCCAATACTTC.

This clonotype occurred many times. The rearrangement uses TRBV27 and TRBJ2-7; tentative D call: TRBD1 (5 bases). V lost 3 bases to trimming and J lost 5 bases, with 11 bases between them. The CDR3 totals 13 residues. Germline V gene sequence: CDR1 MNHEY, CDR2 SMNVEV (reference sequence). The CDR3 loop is CASSFRVRDEQYF. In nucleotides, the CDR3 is TGTGCCAGCAGTTTTAGGGTCAGGGACGAGCAGTACTTC.